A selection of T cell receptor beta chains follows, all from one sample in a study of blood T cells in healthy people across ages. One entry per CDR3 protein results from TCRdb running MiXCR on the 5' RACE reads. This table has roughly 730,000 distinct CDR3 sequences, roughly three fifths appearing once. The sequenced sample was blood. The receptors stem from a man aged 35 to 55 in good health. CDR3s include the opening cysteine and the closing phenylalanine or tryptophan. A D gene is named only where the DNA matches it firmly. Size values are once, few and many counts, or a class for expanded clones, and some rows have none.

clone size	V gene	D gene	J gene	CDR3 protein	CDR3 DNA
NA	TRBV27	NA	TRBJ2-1	CASRSLPVNYNEQFF	TGTGCCAGCAGAAGTCTCCCGGTAAACTACAATGAGCAGTTCTTC
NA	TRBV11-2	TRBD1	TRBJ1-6	CASSLRGTGAGSPLHF	TGTGCCAGCAGCTTGCGGGGGACAGGAGCGGGTTCACCCCTCCACTTT
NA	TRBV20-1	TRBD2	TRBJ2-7	CSARDILAGSYEQYF	TGCAGTGCTAGAGATATTCTAGCGGGGTCCTACGAGCAGTACTTC
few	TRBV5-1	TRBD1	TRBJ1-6	CASSLEGQGYNSPLHF	TGCGCCAGCAGCTTGGAGGGACAGGGGTATAATTCACCCCTCCACTTT
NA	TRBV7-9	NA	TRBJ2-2	CASSLNTNTGELFF	TGTGCCAGCAGCCTAAACACGAACACCGGGGAGCTGTTTTTT
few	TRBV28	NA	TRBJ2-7	CASQPDTGEQYF	TGTGCCAGCCAGCCGGACACAGGCGAGCAGTACTTC
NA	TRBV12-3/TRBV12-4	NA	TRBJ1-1	CASSPVRLSEAFF	TGTGCCAGCAGCCCCGTGAGATTGAGTGAAGCTTTCTTT
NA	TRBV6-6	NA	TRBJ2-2	CASSYGGPGELFF	TGTGCCAGCAGTTACGGAGGCCCCGGGGAGCTGTTTTTT
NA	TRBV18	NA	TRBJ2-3	CASSAITGTMSTDTQYF	TGTGCCAGCTCAGCTATTACAGGGACCATGAGCACAGATACGCAGTATTTT
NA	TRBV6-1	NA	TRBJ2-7	CASSTRTDSYEQYF	TGTGCCAGCAGCACTAGGACGGACTCCTACGAGCAGTACTTC
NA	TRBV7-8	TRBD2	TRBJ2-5	CASSTDSGRTQYF	TGTGCCAGCAGCACTGATAGCGGGAGGACCCAGTACTTC
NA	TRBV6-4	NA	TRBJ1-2	CASSDSGSPNYGYTF	TGTGCCAGCAGTGACTCTGGAAGTCCTAACTATGGCTACACCTTC
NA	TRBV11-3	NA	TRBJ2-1	CASSSRFTETYNEQFF	TGTGCCAGCAGCTCCCGTTTCACTGAGACCTACAATGAGCAGTTCTTC
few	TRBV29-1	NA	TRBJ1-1	CSVGRMNTEAFF	TGCAGCGTTGGGAGAATGAACACTGAAGCTTTCTTT
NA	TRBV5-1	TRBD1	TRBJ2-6	CASSPTGGSSGANVLTF	TGCGCCAGCAGCCCCACAGGGGGGTCCTCTGGGGCCAACGTCCTGACTTTC
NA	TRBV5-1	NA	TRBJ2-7	CASSLAPDSAYEQYF	TGCGCCAGCAGCTTGGCCCCGGACAGCGCCTACGAGCAGTACTTC
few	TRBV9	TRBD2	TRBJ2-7	CASSVAGLAASYEQYF	TGTGCCAGCAGCGTAGCTGGTCTAGCGGCCTCCTACGAGCAGTACTTC
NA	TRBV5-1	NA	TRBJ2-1	CASSLGGGSLSGNEQFF	TGCGCCAGCAGCTTGGGTGGGGGTTCCCTATCGGGCAATGAGCAGTTCTTC
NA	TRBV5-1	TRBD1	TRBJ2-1	CASSPGQGGQDEQFF	TGCGCCAGCAGCCCTGGACAGGGCGGCCAGGATGAGCAGTTCTTC
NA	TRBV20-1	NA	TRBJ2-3	CSATPGVSTDTQYF	TGCAGTGCTACCCCGGGGGTTTCCACAGATACGCAGTATTTT
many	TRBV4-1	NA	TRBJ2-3	CASSQAGPTDTQYF	TGCGCCAGCAGCCAGGCGGGGCCCACAGATACGCAGTATTTT
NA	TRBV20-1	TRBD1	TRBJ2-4	CSAQKGTGTGVAIQYF	TGCAGTGCCCAGAAAGGGACAGGGACCGGCGTAGCCATTCAGTACTTC
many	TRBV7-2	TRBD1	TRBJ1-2	CASSPPDRDYGYTF	TGTGCCAGCAGCCCGCCCGACAGGGACTATGGCTACACCTTC
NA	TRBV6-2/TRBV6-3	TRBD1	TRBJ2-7	CASSYGGRTGGAEQYF	TGTGCCAGCAGTTATGGGGGCCGGACAGGGGGCGCCGAGCAGTACTTC
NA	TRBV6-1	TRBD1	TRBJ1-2	CASTRDRENYTF	TGTGCCAGCACCCGGGACAGGGAGAACTACACCTTC
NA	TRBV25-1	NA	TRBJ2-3	CASSESNSSSFVDTQYF	TGTGCCAGCAGTGAATCGAACAGTTCTAGCTTTGTTGATACGCAGTATTTT
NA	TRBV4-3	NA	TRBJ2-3	CASSPGPGSADTQYF	TGCGCCAGCAGCCCCGGACCGGGCTCAGCGGATACGCAGTATTTT
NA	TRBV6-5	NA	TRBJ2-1	CASSPGSMSHEQFF	TGTGCCAGCAGCCCGGGGTCCATGAGCCATGAGCAGTTCTTC
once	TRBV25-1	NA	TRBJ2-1	CASSEYVANNEQFF	TGTGCCAGCAGTGAATATGTGGCGAACAATGAGCAGTTCTTC
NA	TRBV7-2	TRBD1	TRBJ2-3	CASSAARQGARYTQYF	TGTGCCAGCAGCGCCGCTAGACAGGGGGCCAGGTATACGCAGTATTTT
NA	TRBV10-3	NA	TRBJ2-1	CAIRDSGGNEQFF	TGTGCCATCAGGGACAGTGGGGGCAATGAGCAGTTCTTC
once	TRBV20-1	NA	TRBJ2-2	CSASYTNTGELFF	TGCAGTGCTAGTTACACTAACACCGGGGAGCTGTTTTTT
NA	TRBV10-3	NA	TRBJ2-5	CAISESLQRETQYF	TGTGCCATTAGTGAGTCGTTACAGAGGGAGACCCAGTACTTC
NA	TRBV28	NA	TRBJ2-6	CASSLTGSGDPGANVLTF	TGTGCCAGCAGCTTAACCGGGTCGGGAGATCCTGGGGCCAACGTCCTGACTTTC
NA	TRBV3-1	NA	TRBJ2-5	CASSQDPLGIRETQYF	TGTGCCAGCAGCCAAGATCCGCTGGGGATAAGAGAGACCCAGTACTTC
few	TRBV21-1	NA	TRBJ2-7	CASSIRLAGGLSSYEQYF	TGTGCCAGCAGCATTCGACTAGCGGGGGGCCTAAGCTCCTACGAGCAGTACTTC
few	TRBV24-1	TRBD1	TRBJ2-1	CATSTDRVDEYRVPYKQFF	TGTGCCACCAGCACCGACAGGGTGGATGAGTATCGGGTTCCGTACAAGCAGTTCTTC
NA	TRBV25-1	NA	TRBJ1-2	CASRDESSGDGYTF	TGTGCCAGCAGGGATGAAAGCTCAGGTGATGGCTACACCTTC
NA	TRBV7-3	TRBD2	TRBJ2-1	CASSLRSSGGNEQFF	TGTGCCAGCAGCCTCCGGTCTAGCGGGGGGAATGAGCAGTTCTTC
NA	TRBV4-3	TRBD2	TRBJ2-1	CASSRNPGGPYNKQFF	TGCGCCAGCAGCCGAAACCCGGGAGGGCCCTACAATAAGCAGTTCTTC
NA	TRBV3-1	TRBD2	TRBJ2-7	CASSQGSAWREGYEQYF	TGTGCCAGCAGCCAAGGATCGGCCTGGCGGGAGGGGTACGAGCAGTACTTC
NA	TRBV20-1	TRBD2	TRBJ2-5	CSAQLAGQETQYF	TGCAGTGCACAACTAGCGGGGCAAGAGACCCAGTACTTC
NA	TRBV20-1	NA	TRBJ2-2	CSAGTDLLAENTGELFF	TGCAGTGCTGGGACAGATCTACTAGCGGAGAACACCGGGGAGCTGTTTTTT
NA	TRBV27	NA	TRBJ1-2	CASSYTSGWGYGYTF	TGTGCCAGCAGTTACACCTCAGGATGGGGCTATGGCTACACCTTC
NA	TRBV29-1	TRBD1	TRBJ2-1	CSVDGTGVNEQFF	TGCAGCGTCGACGGGACAGGGGTCAATGAGCAGTTCTTC
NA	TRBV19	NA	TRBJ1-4	CASRDQDRPREKLFF	TGTGCCAGTAGGGATCAGGACAGACCGAGAGAAAAACTGTTTTTT
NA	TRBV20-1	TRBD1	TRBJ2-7	CSASEPGTGSYEQYF	TGCAGTGCTAGTGAACCCGGGACAGGGTCCTACGAGCAGTACTTC
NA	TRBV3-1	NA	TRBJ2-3	CASSQRRTDTQYF	TGTGCCAGCAGCCAGAGGCGCACAGATACGCAGTATTTT
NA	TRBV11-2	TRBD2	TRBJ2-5	CASSPLYRGGQETQYF	TGTGCCAGCAGCCCTCTATATCGGGGGGGGCAAGAGACCCAGTACTTC
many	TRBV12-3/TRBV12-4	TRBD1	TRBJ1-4	CASRMTGGGEKLFF	TGTGCCAGCAGGATGACAGGGGGAGGTGAAAAACTGTTTTTT
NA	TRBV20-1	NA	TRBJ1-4	CSVWQGDEKLFF	TGCAGTGTTTGGCAGGGAGACGAAAAACTGTTTTTT
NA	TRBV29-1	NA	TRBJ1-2	CSVGHPGNYGYTF	TGCAGCGTGGGACACCCGGGCAACTATGGCTACACCTTC
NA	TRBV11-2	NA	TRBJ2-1	CASSSRRGYEQFF	TGTGCCAGCAGCTCCCGGAGGGGATATGAGCAGTTCTTC
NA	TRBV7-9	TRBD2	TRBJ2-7	CASSLDSGSLNEQYF	TGTGCCAGCAGCTTAGATAGCGGGAGTTTGAACGAGCAGTACTTC
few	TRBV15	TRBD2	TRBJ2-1	CATSARLAGYNEQFF	TGTGCCACCAGCGCCAGACTAGCGGGTTACAATGAGCAGTTCTTC
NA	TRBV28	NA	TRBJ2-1	CASSFGFPYNEQFF	TGTGCCAGCAGTTTCGGATTCCCTTACAATGAGCAGTTCTTC
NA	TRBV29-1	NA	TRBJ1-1	CSVPWNTEAFF	TGCAGCGTTCCGTGGAACACTGAAGCTTTCTTT
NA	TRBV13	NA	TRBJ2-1	CASSSYGGEQFF	TGTGCCAGCAGCTCCTACGGTGGTGAGCAGTTCTTC